The 10 T cell receptor beta chains reported below all come from one sample, sequenced in a study of beta chain features in type 1 diabetes. The study's findings and limits: Among all four CD4+ subsets, Type 1 diabetes patients had TCRB CDR3s that were moderately but significantly shorter.

Expressed TCRB transcripts were sequenced because the isolated RNA had all been reverse transcribed beforehand. Profiled with immunoSEQ multiplex PCR; TCRdb holds only in-frame clones, not every one. The sample has about 280,000 clones; about 15% are singletons. Their target antigens are unknown. Specimen: naive CD4+ T cells from blood. The receptors shown here come from a man younger than 35 with type 1 diabetes.

This clone was counted only a few times. The V call is TRBV30, the J call TRBJ1-1; D is ambiguous. CDR3 size: 14 residues. V was trimmed by 4 bases and J by 0 bases, leaving 12 bases between them. Looked up from germline, CDR1 is GTSNPN and CDR2 is SVGIG (reference sequence). DNA of the CDR3: TGTGCCTGGAAAAAACAGAGCTTGAACACTGAAGCTTTCTTT. Amino acid sequence: CAWKKQSLNTEAFF.

This clone was observed a few times. The J gene is TRBJ2-4, the V gene TRBV10-3; D gene ambiguous. Germline CDR1 ENHRY, CDR2 SYGVKD. This CDR3 has 14 amino acids. The V end lost 4 bases, the J end lost 0 bases, and 7 bases lay between the germline ends. CDR3 in DNA: TGTGCCATCAGTGTGGAGTTAGCCAAAAACATTCAGTACTTC. Protein product: CAISVELAKNIQYF.

The rearrangement uses TRBV30 and TRBJ2-3; a weak D match, TRBD1 (6 bases). From germline, CDR1 is GTSNPN and CDR2 SVGIG (reference sequence). The CDR3 sequence is 14 residues long. V was clipped by 4 bases and J by 2 bases, with 13 bases between them. The CDR3 region has the DNA TGTGCCTGGATAGTTGGGGGCCACACAGATACGCAGTATTTT. Protein product: CAWIVGGHTDTQYF.

This clone appeared a few times. V is TRBV30 and J is TRBJ1-2; D perhaps matches TRBD1 (6 bases). The length of the CDR3 is 13 residues. Trimming took off 0 bases at V and 8 bases at J, with 13 bases between the two ends. The germline gives CDR1 GTSNPN, CDR2 SVGIG (reference sequence). DNA of the CDR3: TGTGCCTGGAGTGTAACAGGGTTCGGGGGCTACACCTTC. This sequence encodes CAWSVTGFGGYTF.

In this sample, this clone turned up a few times. This chain connects TRBV7-2 to TRBJ2-5, with TRBD2 matching over 10 bases. Trimming removed 3 bases from V and 2 bases from J; junction bases left unmatched: 3. Germline V lookup: CDR1 SGHTA, CDR2 FQGNSA. The CDR3 loop spans 15 amino acids. In DNA, the CDR3 is TGTGCCAGCAGCTTGACTAGCGGGTCACAAGAGACCCAGTACTTC. It translates to CASSLTSGSQETQYF.

This chain uses TRBV6-9 with TRBJ2-1, with 10 bases identical to TRBD2. The CDR3 has 15 residues. Germline V lookup: CDR1 MNHGY, CDR2 SVAAGI. The V segment lost 5 bases and the J segment 5 bases; nucleotides outside the gene matches: 6. The DNA for the CDR3 is TGTGCCAGCAGTCAACTAGCGGGGAAGGACAATGAGCAGTTCTTC. It translates to CASSQLAGKDNEQFF.

This chain links TRBV29-1 with TRBJ2-3; 10 bases are a match to TRBD1. CDR1 and CDR2 from the germline V gene are SQVTM and ANQGSEA. The CDR3 is 16 residues long. J was trimmed by 0 bases and V by 4 bases; bases with no gene match: 7. This CDR3 reads CSVGQGAGVSTDTQYF. The DNA for the CDR3 is TGCAGCGTTGGACAGGGGGCAGGGGTGAGCACAGATACGCAGTATTTT.

This chain uses TRBV30 with TRBJ2-3; 13 nucleotides match TRBD2. Losses at the gene ends were 0 bases for V and 2 bases for J; bases not matched to a gene: 8. CDR3 length: 18 amino acids. CDR1 GTSNPN and CDR2 SVGIG come from the germline V gene (reference sequence). The CDR3: CAWSVGLAGVKITDTQYF. Here the CDR3 DNA reads TGTGCCTGGAGTGTCGGACTAGCGGGGGTGAAAATCACAGATACGCAGTATTTT. The full variable domain, rest sourced from reference TRBV30 and TRBJ2-3, is SQTIHQWPATLVQPVGSPLSLECTVEGTSNPNLYWYRQAAGRGLQLLFYSVGIGQISSEVPQNLSASRPQDRQFILSSKKLLLSDSGFYLCAWSVGLAGVKITDTQYFGPGTRLTVL.

The sample holds a few counts of this clone. The chain recombines TRBV14 with TRBJ2-3; D might be TRBD2 (6 bases). Trimming took 4 bases from V and 6 from J, leaving 14 bases between them. CDR3 length equals 14 residues. Per germline, CDR1 SGHDN and CDR2 FVKESK. The CDR3 nucleotides read TGTGCCAGCAGCCCAGCCGGGAGTTGGGATACGCAGTATTTT. Its protein product is CASSPAGSWDTQYF.

This clone was counted only a few times. The chain is built from TRBV15 and TRBJ2-3, with TRBD1 as a possible D gene (5 bases). Trimming stripped 6 bases from V and 1 base from J, with 8 bases between. This CDR3 region has 13 residues. Germline CDR1 is LNHNV and CDR2 is YYDKDF (reference sequence). As DNA, the CDR3 is TGTGCCACCAGGGACACGGGCACAGATACGCAGTATTTT. It is translated as CATRDTGTDTQYF.